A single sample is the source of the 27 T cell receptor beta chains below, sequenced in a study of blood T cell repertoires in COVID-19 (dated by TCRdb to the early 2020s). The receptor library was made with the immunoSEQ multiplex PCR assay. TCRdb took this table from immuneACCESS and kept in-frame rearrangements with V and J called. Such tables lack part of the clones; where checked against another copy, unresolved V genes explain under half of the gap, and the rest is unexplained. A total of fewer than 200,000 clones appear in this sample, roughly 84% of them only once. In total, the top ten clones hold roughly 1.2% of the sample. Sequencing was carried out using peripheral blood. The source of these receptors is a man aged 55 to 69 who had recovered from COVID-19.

DNA of the CDR3: TGTGCCAGCAGTGGAGGACAGGGCCTTAACACCGGGGAGCTGTTTTTT. Its translation is CASSGGQGLNTGELFF. V usage is TRBV6-2 or TRBV6-3 and J usage is TRBJ2-2; TRBD1 matches 8 bases. V lost 5 bases, J lost 2 bases, and 7 bases stayed unmatched. Germline V gene sequence: CDR1 MNHEY, CDR2 SVGEGT. The CDR3 has 16 amino acids.

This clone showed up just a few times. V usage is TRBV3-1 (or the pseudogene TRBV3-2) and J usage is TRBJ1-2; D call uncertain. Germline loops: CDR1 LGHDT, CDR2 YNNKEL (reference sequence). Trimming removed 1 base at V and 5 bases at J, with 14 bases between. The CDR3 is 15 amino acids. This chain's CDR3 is CASSQGGGRQYGYTF. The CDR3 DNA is TGTGCCAGCAGCCAAGGCGGAGGTCGTCAGTATGGCTACACCTTC.

The CDR3 nucleotides are TGTGCCAGCAGCTTAGCCCCCCCCGGGGAGGGATTCTATGGCTACACCTTC. Translating gives CASSLAPPGEGFYGYTF. The chain links TRBV7-3 to TRBJ1-2; unclear D gene. CDR1 and CDR2 from the germline V gene are SGHTA and FQGTGA. V was pared by 2 bases and J by 4 bases, with 20 bases between. The CDR3 is 17 residues long. The whole variable domain, remainder taken from reference TRBV7-3 and TRBJ1-2, is GAGVSQTPSNKVTEKGKYVELRCDPISGHTALYWYRQSLGQGPEFLIYFQGTGAADDSGLPNDRFFAVRPEGSVSTLKIQRTERGDSAVYLCASSLAPPGEGFYGYTFGSGTRLTVV.

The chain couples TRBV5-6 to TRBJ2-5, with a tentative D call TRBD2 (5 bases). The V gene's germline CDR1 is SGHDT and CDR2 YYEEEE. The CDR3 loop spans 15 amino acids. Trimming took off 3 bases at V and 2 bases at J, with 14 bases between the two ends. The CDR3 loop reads CASSSPPGEQETQYF. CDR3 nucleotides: TGTGCCAGCAGCTCCCCTCCCGGGGAGCAAGAGACCCAGTACTTC.

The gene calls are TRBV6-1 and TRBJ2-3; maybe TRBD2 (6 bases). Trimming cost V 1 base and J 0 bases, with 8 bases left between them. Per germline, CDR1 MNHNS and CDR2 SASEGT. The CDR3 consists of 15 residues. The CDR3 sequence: CASSEGTISTDTQYF. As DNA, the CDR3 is TGTGCCAGCAGTGAAGGGACTATCAGCACAGATACGCAGTATTTT.

DNA of the CDR3: TGTGCCAGCAGTCCGAGGCTTGCTGGCCACGAGCAGTACTTC. It encodes CASSPRLAGHEQYF. This chain uses TRBV6-5 with TRBJ2-7; no clear D gene. CDR1 MNHEY and CDR2 SVGAGI come from the germline V gene. The CDR3 length is 14 residues. V dropped 5 bases and J dropped 5 bases, with 16 bases sitting between them.

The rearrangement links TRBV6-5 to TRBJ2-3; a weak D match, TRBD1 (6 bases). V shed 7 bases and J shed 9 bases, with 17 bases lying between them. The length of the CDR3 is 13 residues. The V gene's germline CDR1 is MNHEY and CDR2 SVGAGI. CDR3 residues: CASTGQPRLTQYF. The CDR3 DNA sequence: TGTGCCAGCACCGGACAGCCGCGTCTGACGCAGTATTTT.

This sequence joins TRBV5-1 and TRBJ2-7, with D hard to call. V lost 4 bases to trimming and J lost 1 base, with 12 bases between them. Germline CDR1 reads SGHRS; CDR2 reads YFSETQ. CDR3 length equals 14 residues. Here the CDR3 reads CASSPFTTSYEQYF. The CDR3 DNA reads TGCGCCAGCAGCCCTTTTACAACGTCCTACGAGCAGTACTTC.

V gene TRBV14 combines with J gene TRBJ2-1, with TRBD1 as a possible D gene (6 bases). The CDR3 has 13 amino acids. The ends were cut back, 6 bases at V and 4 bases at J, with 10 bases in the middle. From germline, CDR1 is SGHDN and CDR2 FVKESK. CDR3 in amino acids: CASSYRVYNEQFF. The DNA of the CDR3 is TGTGCCAGCAGTTACAGGGTTTACAATGAGCAGTTCTTC.

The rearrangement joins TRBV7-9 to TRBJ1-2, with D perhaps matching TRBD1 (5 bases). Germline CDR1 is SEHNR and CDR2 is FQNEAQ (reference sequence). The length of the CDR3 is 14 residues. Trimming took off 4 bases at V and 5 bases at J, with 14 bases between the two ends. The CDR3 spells CASSSPRTGYGYTF. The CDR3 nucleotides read TGTGCCAGCAGCTCGCCCCGAACAGGTTATGGCTACACCTTC.

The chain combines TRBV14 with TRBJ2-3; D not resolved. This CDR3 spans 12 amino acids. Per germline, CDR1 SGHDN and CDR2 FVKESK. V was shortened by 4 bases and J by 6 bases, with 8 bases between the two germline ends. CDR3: CASSRGWDTQYF. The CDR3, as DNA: TGTGCCAGCAGCCGCGGATGGGATACGCAGTATTTT.

CDR3 sequence reads: CASRPDMMAGRSTDTQYF. CDR3 nucleotides: TGTGCCAGCAGGCCTGATATGATGGCGGGGAGAAGCACAGATACGCAGTATTTT. The chain uses TRBV6-2 or TRBV6-3 and TRBJ2-3; possibly TRBD2 for D (6 bases). This CDR3 region has 18 residues. CDR1 MNHEY and CDR2 SVGEGT come from the germline V gene. V was pared by 6 bases and J by 0 bases, with 22 bases between.

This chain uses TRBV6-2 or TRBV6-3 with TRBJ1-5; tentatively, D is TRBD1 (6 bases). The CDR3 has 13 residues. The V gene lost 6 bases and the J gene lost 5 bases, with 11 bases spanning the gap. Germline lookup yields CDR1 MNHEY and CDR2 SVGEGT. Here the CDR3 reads CASSLTGYQPQHF. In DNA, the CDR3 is TGTGCCAGCAGCCTGACAGGTTATCAGCCCCAGCATTTT.

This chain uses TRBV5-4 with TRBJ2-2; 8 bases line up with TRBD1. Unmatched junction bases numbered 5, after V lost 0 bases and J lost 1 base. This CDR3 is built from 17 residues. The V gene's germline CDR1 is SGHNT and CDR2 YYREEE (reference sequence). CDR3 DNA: TGTGCCAGCAGCTTGGACCAGGGGGCGCTGAACACCGGGGAGCTGTTTTTT. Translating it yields CASSLDQGALNTGELFF.

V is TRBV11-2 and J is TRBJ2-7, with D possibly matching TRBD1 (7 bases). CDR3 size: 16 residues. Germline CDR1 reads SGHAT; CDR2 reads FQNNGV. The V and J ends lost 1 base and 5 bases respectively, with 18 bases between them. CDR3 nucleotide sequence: TGTGCCAGCAGCTTAGCCGCGGGACAGCTTGGCAACGAGCAGTACTTC. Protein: CASSLAAGQLGNEQYF.

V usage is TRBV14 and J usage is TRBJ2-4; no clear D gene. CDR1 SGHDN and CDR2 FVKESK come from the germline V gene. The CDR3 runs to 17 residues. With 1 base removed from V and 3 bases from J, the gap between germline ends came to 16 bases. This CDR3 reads CASSQGKAVRVKNIQYF. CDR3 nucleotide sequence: TGTGCCAGCAGCCAAGGTAAGGCCGTCCGGGTCAAAAACATTCAGTACTTC.

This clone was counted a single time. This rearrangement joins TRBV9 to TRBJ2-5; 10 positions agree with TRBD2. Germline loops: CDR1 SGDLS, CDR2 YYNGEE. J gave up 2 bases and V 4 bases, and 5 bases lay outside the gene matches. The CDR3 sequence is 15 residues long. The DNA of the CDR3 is TGTGCCAGCAGCTCCTTGGGACTAGCGCAAGAGACCCAGTACTTC. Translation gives CASSSLGLAQETQYF.

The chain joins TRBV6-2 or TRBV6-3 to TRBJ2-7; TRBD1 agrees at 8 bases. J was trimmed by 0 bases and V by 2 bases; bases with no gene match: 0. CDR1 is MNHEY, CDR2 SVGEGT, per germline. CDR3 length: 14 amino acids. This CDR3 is CASSYGQGSYEQYF. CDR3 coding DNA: TGTGCCAGCAGTTACGGACAGGGCTCCTACGAGCAGTACTTC.

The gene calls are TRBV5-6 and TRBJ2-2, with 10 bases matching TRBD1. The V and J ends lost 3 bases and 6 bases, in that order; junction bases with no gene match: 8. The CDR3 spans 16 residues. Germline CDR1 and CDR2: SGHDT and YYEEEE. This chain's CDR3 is CASSSAGTGVAGELFF. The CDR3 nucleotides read TGTGCCAGCAGCTCCGCGGGGACAGGGGTAGCCGGGGAGCTGTTTTTT.

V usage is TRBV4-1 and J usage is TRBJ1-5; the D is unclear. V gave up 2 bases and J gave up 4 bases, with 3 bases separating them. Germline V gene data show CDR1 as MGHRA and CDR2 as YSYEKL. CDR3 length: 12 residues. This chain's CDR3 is CASSQPNQPQHF. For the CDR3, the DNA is TGCGCCAGCAGCCAACCTAATCAGCCCCAGCATTTT.

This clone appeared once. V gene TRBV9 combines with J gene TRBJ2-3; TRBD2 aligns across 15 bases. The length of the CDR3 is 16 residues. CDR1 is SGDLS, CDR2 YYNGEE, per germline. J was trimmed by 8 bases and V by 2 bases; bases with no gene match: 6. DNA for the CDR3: TGTGCCAGCAGCGTCGGACTAGCGGGGGGGCTCGCTACGCAGTATTTT. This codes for CASSVGLAGGLATQYF.

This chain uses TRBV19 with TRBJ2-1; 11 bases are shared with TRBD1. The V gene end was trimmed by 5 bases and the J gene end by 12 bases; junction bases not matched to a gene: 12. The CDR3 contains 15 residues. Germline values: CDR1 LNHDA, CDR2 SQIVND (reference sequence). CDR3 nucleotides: TGTGCCAGTAGTTTCAAATCGGGACAGGGGGTGAGGCAGTTCTTC. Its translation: CASSFKSGQGVRQFF. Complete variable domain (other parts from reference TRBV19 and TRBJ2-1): DGGITQSPKYLFRKEGQNVTLSCEQNLNHDAMYWYRQDPGQGLRLIYYSQIVNDFQKGDIAEGYSVSREKKESFPLTVTSAQKNPTAFYLCASSFKSGQGVRQFFGPGTRLTVL.

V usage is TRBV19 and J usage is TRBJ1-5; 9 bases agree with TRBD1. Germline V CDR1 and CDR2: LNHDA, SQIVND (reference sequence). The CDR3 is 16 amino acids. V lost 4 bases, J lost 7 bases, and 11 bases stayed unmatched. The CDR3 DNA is TGTGCCAGTAGTACTGGACAGGGGATAGGCGGCCAGCCCCAGCATTTT. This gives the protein CASSTGQGIGGQPQHF.

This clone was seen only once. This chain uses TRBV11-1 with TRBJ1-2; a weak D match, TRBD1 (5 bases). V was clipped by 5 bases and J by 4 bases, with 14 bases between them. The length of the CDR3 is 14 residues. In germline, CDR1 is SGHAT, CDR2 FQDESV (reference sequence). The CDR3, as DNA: TGTGCCAGCAGCCCTGGAGGGGATCGCTATGGCTACACCTTC. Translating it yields CASSPGGDRYGYTF.

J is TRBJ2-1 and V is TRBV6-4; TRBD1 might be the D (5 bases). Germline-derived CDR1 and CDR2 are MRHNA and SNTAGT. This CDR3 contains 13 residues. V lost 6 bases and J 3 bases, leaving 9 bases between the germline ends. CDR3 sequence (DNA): TGTGCCAGCAGCAATACAGGCTACAATGAGCAGTTCTTC. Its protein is CASSNTGYNEQFF.

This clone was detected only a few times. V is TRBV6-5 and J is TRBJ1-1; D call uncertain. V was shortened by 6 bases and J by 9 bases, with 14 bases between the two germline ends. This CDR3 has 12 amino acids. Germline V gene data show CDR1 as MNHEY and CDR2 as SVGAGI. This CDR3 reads CASRPGELQAFF. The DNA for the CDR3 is TGTGCCAGCAGACCCGGTGAACTCCAAGCTTTCTTT.

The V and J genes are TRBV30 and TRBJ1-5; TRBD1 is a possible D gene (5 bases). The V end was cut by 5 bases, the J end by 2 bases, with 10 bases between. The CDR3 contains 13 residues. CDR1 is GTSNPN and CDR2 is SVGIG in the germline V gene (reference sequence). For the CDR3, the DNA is TGTGCCTGGGGCGACAGTGGCAATCAGCCCCAGCATTTT. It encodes CAWGDSGNQPQHF.